A selection of T cell receptor beta chains follows, all from one sample in a study of shared clonotypes between healthy human individuals. TCRdb's copy holds only in-frame clones and misses some; the assay was immunoSEQ multiplex PCR. This repertoire shows more than 2 million clones, almost 96% found once; its top ten account for over 0.1%. Specimen: naive CD4+ T cells sorted from blood. The receptors stem from a man aged 18 to 30 in good health. Each CDR3 is given with its conserved first and last residue. A D gene is named only where the DNA matches it firmly. Only part of the rows carry a size: once, few, many, or a class if the clone is expanded.

j_gene	v_gene	d_gene	abundance	CDR3nt	CDR3aa
TRBJ1-6	TRBV5-1	.	.	TGCGCCAGCAGCTTGGAAGGGACCCCAGTTAATTCACCCCTCCACTTT	CASSLEGTPVNSPLHF
TRBJ2-7	TRBV27	.	.	TGTGCCAGCAGTCCACTACAGGGAACCTCCTACGAGCAGTACTTC	CASSPLQGTSYEQYF
TRBJ2-2	TRBV5-1	.	.	TGCGCCAGCAGCTTGAGTACCGACGGGGAGCTGTTTTTT	CASSLSTDGELFF
TRBJ1-5	TRBV21-1	.	.	TGTGCCAGCAACAGAAACAATCAGCCCCAGCATTTT	CASNRNNQPQHF
TRBJ1-5	TRBV6-6	TRBD1	.	TGTGCCAGCATTCAGGGGGCATATCAGCCCCAGCATTTT	CASIQGAYQPQHF
TRBJ2-7	TRBV29-1	TRBD1	.	TGCAGCGTTGAAGCCCCGGACAGGGGTACCTACGAGCAGTACTTC	CSVEAPDRGTYEQYF
TRBJ1-3	TRBV6-6	TRBD1	.	TGTGCCAGCAGAGGACAGGGAGCGAACACCATATATTTT	CASRGQGANTIYF
TRBJ2-7	TRBV6-6	.	.	TGTGCCAGCAGTTCCACCTTACAGGGAGGCTCCTACGAGCAGTACTTC	CASSSTLQGGSYEQYF
TRBJ2-7	TRBV12-5	.	.	TGTGCTAGTGGTTTGGTACTAAATAGGGCAGCCTCGTCAGGCGAGCAGTACTTC	CASGLVLNRAASSGEQYF
TRBJ2-2	TRBV7-2	.	.	TGTGCCAGCAGCTTAGGGCAGAGCACCGGGGAGCTGTTTTTT	CASSLGQSTGELFF
TRBJ2-7	TRBV5-3	TRBD1	.	TGTGCCAGAAGCTCTTACAGGGGGCCCTCCTACGAGCAGTACTTC	CARSSYRGPSYEQYF
TRBJ2-5	TRBV6-5	.	.	TGTGCCAGCCAAAGGACGGGCCAAGAGACCCAGTACTTC	CASQRTGQETQYF
TRBJ2-1	TRBV5-1	.	.	TGCGCCAGCAGCGGCGGTTATCGACTAGGACCCTACAATGAGCAGTTCTTC	CASSGGYRLGPYNEQFF
TRBJ1-2	TRBV30	.	.	TGTGCCTGGAGTGAAAGAGACTATGGCTACACCTTC	CAWSERDYGYTF
TRBJ2-3	TRBV29-1	.	.	TGCAGCGTGGAAGCGGTAAAGGGGGCAGATACGCAGTATTTT	CSVEAVKGADTQYF
TRBJ2-6	TRBV19	.	.	TGTGCCAGTAGTATATACGTGTCTGGGGCCAACGTCCTGACTTTC	CASSIYVSGANVLTF
TRBJ1-5	TRBV19	.	.	TGTGCCAGTAGTATTCAGGGGTTGAGCAATCAGCCCCAGCATTTT	CASSIQGLSNQPQHF
TRBJ2-5	TRBV4-1	.	.	TGCGCCAGCAGCTATCGACTCGTACAAGAGACCCAGTACTTC	CASSYRLVQETQYF
TRBJ1-2	TRBV28	.	.	TGTGCCAGCAGTCGCTCCTGGGATGGCTACACCTTC	CASSRSWDGYTF
TRBJ2-7	TRBV7-9	TRBD2	.	TGTGCCAGCAGCTTCGGGACTAGTGGCGCATACGAGCAGTACTTC	CASSFGTSGAYEQYF
TRBJ1-1	TRBV5-1	.	.	TGCGCCAGCAGCGCGGTCTGGGGTACTGAAGCTTTCTTT	CASSAVWGTEAFF
TRBJ2-2	TRBV5-4	.	.	TGTGCCAGCAGCTCGTCGCAGGGAAAGGGCACCGGGGAGCTGTTTTTT	CASSSSQGKGTGELFF
TRBJ1-3	TRBV30	.	.	TGTGCCTGGAGTGTACCTACCTTCTCTGGAAACACCATATATTTT	CAWSVPTFSGNTIYF
TRBJ1-2	TRBV6-6	TRBD1	.	TGTGCCAGCAGTTACGACCAGGAAAGGGGGCAGGTTGGCTACACCTTC	CASSYDQERGQVGYTF
TRBJ2-1	TRBV14	.	.	TGTGCCAGCAGGGGACAACCTTACAATGAGCAGTTCTTC	CASRGQPYNEQFF
TRBJ2-7	TRBV29-1	.	.	TGCAGCGTTGGAAGAAGGTTGTCCTACGAGCAGTACTTC	CSVGRRLSYEQYF
TRBJ2-7	TRBV28	.	.	TGTGCCAGCAGTTCGGGACAACCATACGAGCAGTACTTC	CASSSGQPYEQYF
TRBJ1-2	TRBV6-5	.	.	TGTGCCAGCAGTTACTCGACTGACAGGCGAAAAGGCTACACCTTC	CASSYSTDRRKGYTF
TRBJ2-5	TRBV7-9	.	.	TGTGCCAGCAGTAAAGTCGTGGGCAGGGCACCGGAAGAGACCCAGTACTTC	CASSKVVGRAPEETQYF
TRBJ2-7	TRBV27	.	.	TGTGCCAGCGGGAGAGAAAAGAACTACGAGCAGTACTTC	CASGREKNYEQYF
TRBJ2-2	TRBV10-2	.	once	TGCGCCAGCAGGCTAGTGAACACCGGGGAGCTGTTTTTT	CASRLVNTGELFF
TRBJ1-5	TRBV4-1	.	.	TGCGCCAGCAGCCATGTTAGATCTTTCAGGGGCAGCAATCAGCCCCAGCATTTT	CASSHVRSFRGSNQPQHF
TRBJ2-7	TRBV12-5	.	.	TGTGCTAGTGGCAATTCCAGGGTGGGCGAGCAGTACTTC	CASGNSRVGEQYF
TRBJ1-6	TRBV27	TRBD1	.	TGTGCCAGCAGCGAAACAGGGGAGGTCGACTTCGATTCACCCCTCCACTTT	CASSETGEVDFDSPLHF
TRBJ1-1	TRBV6-1	.	.	TGTGCCAGCAGTGTGGAAGGAAGGACTGAAGCTTTCTTT	CASSVEGRTEAFF
TRBJ1-3	TRBV9	.	.	TGTGCCAGCAGCCCCCGAGGGGGAACAGGAAACACCATATATTTT	CASSPRGGTGNTIYF
TRBJ2-2	TRBV6-1	.	.	TGTGCCAGCAGTCTAGCGTCCGCGAACACCGGGGAGCTGTTTTTT	CASSLASANTGELFF
TRBJ2-3	TRBV10-3	TRBD2	.	TGTGCCATCGGGACTAGCGGGAATTACCCAGATACGCAGTATTTT	CAIGTSGNYPDTQYF
TRBJ2-5	TRBV9	TRBD2	.	TGTGCCAGCAGCGTAGGACTAGCGGGGGCCCAAGAGACCCAGTACTTC	CASSVGLAGAQETQYF
TRBJ1-1	TRBV10-3	TRBD1	.	TGTGCCATCAGCAGGGGGCGCGGGGACACTGAAGCTTTCTTT	CAISRGRGDTEAFF
TRBJ2-3	TRBV7-9	.	.	TGTGCCAGCATGAGGAGCAGGGGAATTAGCACAGATACGCAGTATTTT	CASMRSRGISTDTQYF
TRBJ1-1	TRBV10-2	TRBD1	.	TGCGCCAGCAGTGATAGGACAGGGAGGGCTGAAGCTTTCTTT	CASSDRTGRAEAFF
TRBJ2-5	TRBV5-1	.	.	TGCGCCAGCAGCTTGGAAGCAGGGGTGGGAGAGACCCAGTACTTC	CASSLEAGVGETQYF
TRBJ2-5	TRBV11-2	.	.	TGTGCCAGCAGCTTACGGACTGGGATACGGGAGACCCAGTACTTC	CASSLRTGIRETQYF
TRBJ1-1	TRBV27	TRBD1	.	TGTGCCAGCAGTCCGGACAGGGGCTTGAACACTGAAGCTTTCTTT	CASSPDRGLNTEAFF
TRBJ2-1	TRBV7-2	TRBD1	.	TGTGCCAGCAGCTTAGAAGGGACAGGACCCTACAATGAGCAGTTCTTC	CASSLEGTGPYNEQFF
TRBJ2-3	TRBV7-9	.	few	TGTGCCAGCAGCTTAGGGGCGGGAAGGGATACGCAGTATTTT	CASSLGAGRDTQYF
TRBJ2-1	TRBV2	TRBD2	.	TGTGCCAGCAGTGCCCCCCGATCTAAGCGGGAGGGCTCCTACAATGAGCAGTTCTTC	CASSAPRSKREGSYNEQFF
TRBJ1-5	TRBV7-2	.	.	TGTGCCAGCAGCGCACCCGGAGGGTTGGATCAGCCCCAGCATTTT	CASSAPGGLDQPQHF
TRBJ1-6	TRBV5-6	.	.	TGTGCCAGCAGCTTGTCCAGGGGAGGGGGTTCCTATAATTCACCCCTCCACTTT	CASSLSRGGGSYNSPLHF
TRBJ1-3	TRBV4-1	.	.	TGCGCCAGCAGCCAGGTTGCATCTGGAAACACCATATATTTT	CASSQVASGNTIYF
TRBJ2-5	TRBV9	.	.	TGTGCCAGCAGCGTTGGTACTAGCAGTAACCAAGAGACCCAGTACTTC	CASSVGTSSNQETQYF
TRBJ2-5	TRBV28	.	.	TGTGCCAGCAGTTTAGGTGGCCGGGGGCCCCAAGAGACCCAGTACTTC	CASSLGGRGPQETQYF
TRBJ2-7	TRBV2	.	.	TGTGCCAGCAGTGGGGGGGCCTACGAGCAGTACTTC	CASSGGAYEQYF
TRBJ1-1	TRBV19	TRBD1	.	TGTGCCAGTAGTCCCCCAGGGACAGTTAGCACTGAAGCTTTCTTT	CASSPPGTVSTEAFF